The present T cell receptor beta chain was sequenced within a study of beta chain features in type 1 diabetes. Only a few counts were recorded for this clone. Expressed TCRB transcripts were sequenced after all isolated RNA was converted to cDNA. Only in-frame clones appear in the TCRdb table, and some are missing; sequencing was by immunoSEQ multiplex PCR. The table lists some 160,000 clones, over 7.5% of them singletons. V lost 0 bases to trimming and J lost 5 bases; unmatched junction nucleotides: 10. Per germline, CDR1 SGDLS and CDR2 YYNGEE. The CDR3 extends over 16 amino acids. The TCR was taken from a woman in her late teens or twenties in good health. Sequencing was performed on central memory CD4+ T cells from blood. The V gene is TRBV9, the J gene TRBJ1-2, with TRBD1 matching 7 bases. CDR3 in DNA: TGTGCCAGCAGCGTAGAACCGTCACAGGGGTTATATGGCTACACCTTC. This codes for CASSVEPSQGLYGYTF.